One and the same sample provided the 3 T cell receptor beta chains below, sequenced in a study of STAT5B mutations in CD4+ large granular lymphocyte leukemia. Here immunoSEQ multiplex PCR was the method, and the copy in TCRdb shows in-frame clones only, minus some. Of roughly 34,000 clones in the sample, around 80% were seen once. The sequenced sample was CD4+ T cells from blood buffy coats. These receptors were obtained from a human donor in good health.

V gene TRBV7-8 combines with J gene TRBJ2-6; D is unclear. The CDR3 has 16 residues. V was clipped by 3 bases and J by 0 bases, with 9 bases between them. Germline-derived CDR1 and CDR2 are SGHVS and FQNEAQ. The CDR3 nucleotides read TGTGCCAGCAGCTTTCCAGGCCTCTCTGGGGCCAACGTCCTGACTTTC. It translates to CASSFPGLSGANVLTF. The whole variable domain, remainder taken from reference TRBV7-8 and TRBJ2-6, is GAGVSQSPRYKVAKRGQDVALRCDPISGHVSLFWYQQALGQGPEFLTYFQNEAQLDKSGLPSDRFFAERPEGSVSTLKIQRTQQEDSAVYLCASSFPGLSGANVLTFGAGSRLTVL.

The chain uses TRBV5-3 and TRBJ1-6; D uncertain. TRBV5-3 is labeled an ORF, and its function is uncertain. V was trimmed by 2 bases and J by 10 bases, leaving 28 bases between them. The CDR3 extends over 19 amino acids. The CDR3 reads CARSLTLKRQDSRPSPLHF. The CDR3 nucleotides are TGTGCCAGAAGCTTAACCCTAAAACGACAAGATTCCCGGCCGTCACCCCTCCACTTT.

The CDR3 coding sequence is TGCGCCAGCAGTGCGGGGCCTCAGCAGTTCTTC. It yields the protein CASSAGPQQFF. V and J are TRBV10-1 and TRBJ2-1; D tentatively fits TRBD1 or TRBD2 (5 bases each). V was trimmed by 4 bases and J by 11 bases, leaving 9 bases between them. The CDR3 spans 11 residues. The V gene's germline CDR1 is WNHNN and CDR2 SYGVQD (reference sequence).